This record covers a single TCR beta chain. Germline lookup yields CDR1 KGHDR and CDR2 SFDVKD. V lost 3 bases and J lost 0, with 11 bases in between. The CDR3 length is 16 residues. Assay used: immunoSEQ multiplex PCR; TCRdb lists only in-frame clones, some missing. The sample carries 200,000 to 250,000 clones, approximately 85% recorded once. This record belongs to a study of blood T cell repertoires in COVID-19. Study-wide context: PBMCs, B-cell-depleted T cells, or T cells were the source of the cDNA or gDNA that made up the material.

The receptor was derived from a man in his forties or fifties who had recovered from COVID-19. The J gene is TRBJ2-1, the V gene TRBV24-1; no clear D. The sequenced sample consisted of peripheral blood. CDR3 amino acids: CATSDRYGSSYNEQFF. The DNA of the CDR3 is TGTGCCACCAGTGATCGTTACGGTAGCTCCTACAATGAGCAGTTCTTC.